These 23 T cell receptor beta chains share one sample of origin, sequenced in a study of tumor and adjacent non-tumor tissue in lung cancer. TCRbeta libraries were built with three rounds of nested PCR, modified from ARM-PCR. A single record per CDR3 protein comes from TCRdb applying MiXCR to the multiplex PCR reads. The repertoire includes roughly 93,000 distinct CDR3 sequences, less than 80% of them detected once, and 15% to 20% sits in the top ten. No cell sorting was done before RNA was extracted from the tissue. What was sequenced was lung tumor tissue. The source of these receptors is a man in his 60s with non-small cell lung cancer.

As concerns this clonotype: A junction end diverges from the germline sequence, so it may reflect a read error. V is TRBV4-3 and J is TRBJ2-7; D is unresolved. CDR1 and CDR2 (germline): LGHNA, YSLEER. CDR3 length equals 12 residues. CDR3 loop: CAGRQTGSQQYF. The CDR3 DNA sequence: TGCGCCGGCAGGCAAACCGGGTCGCAGCAGTACTTC.

The chain is built from TRBV6-2 or TRBV6-3 and TRBJ2-1; 13 positions agree with TRBD2. The germline V gene encodes CDR1 MNHEY and CDR2 SVGEGT. CDR3 length: 14 amino acids. The CDR3 DNA sequence: TGTTCCGGCAGCGGGACTAGCGGGGCTAATGAGCAGTTCTTC. It yields the protein CSGSGTSGANEQFF.

The chain joins TRBV6-5 to TRBJ1-2; 7 nucleotides match TRBD1. The V and J ends lost 6 bases and 5 bases, in that order; junction bases with no gene match: 9. Germline-derived CDR1 and CDR2 are MNHEY and SVGAGI. There are 14 residues in the CDR3. The CDR3 reads CASRHGTEKYGYTF. CDR3 DNA sequence: TGTGCCAGCAGACACGGGACAGAAAAGTATGGCTACACCTTC.

A remark on this clonotype: The junction shows a germline mismatch at one end, possibly a read error. The V and J genes are TRBV5-5 and TRBJ2-1; D may be TRBD1 (5 bases). CDR3 size: 15 residues. The germline V gene has CDR1 SGHKS and CDR2 YYEKEE (reference sequence). CDR3 DNA: TGTGCCTGCAGTGTTGGCGGTGTAGGACACGATGAGCAGTTCTTC. It yields the protein CACSVGGVGHDEQFF.

In its sample, this clonotype was seen once. This chain joins TRBV6-6 and TRBJ2-1; D not resolved. Trimming pared 7 bases from V and 8 bases from J, leaving 21 bases between. Germline CDR1 is MNHNY and CDR2 is SVGAGI (reference sequence). This CDR3 region has 15 residues. CDR3 in amino acids: CASTHRWTSKDEQFF. CDR3 bases: TGTGCCAGCACTCATCGATGGACCAGCAAGGATGAGCAGTTCTTC.

This chain uses TRBV20-1 with TRBJ2-1; 7 bases fit TRBD2. V dropped 3 bases and J dropped 9; count of bases not matched to a gene: 11. Germline lookup yields CDR1 DFQATT and CDR2 SNEGSKA (reference sequence). The CDR3 covers 14 residues. The CDR3 nucleotides read TGCAGTGCTAGGGGCAGCGGGGTTTCGTTTGAGCAGTTCTTC. Residues: CSARGSGVSFEQFF.

A note on this clonotype: A much larger clone differs from this one at a single base, so this may be a read error. The rearrangement joins TRBV6-2 or TRBV6-3 to TRBJ2-1, with TRBD1 as a possible D gene (6 bases). Per germline, CDR1 MNHEY and CDR2 SVGEGT. This CDR3 is 14 amino acids long. The CDR3 nucleotides read TGTACCAGCAGTTTGAGGGGGAGCATCAATGAGCAGTTCTTC. It encodes CTSSLRGSINEQFF.

This clonotype was counted at least ten times. The chain combines TRBV6-1 with TRBJ2-3; D not certain. Germline V gives CDR1 MNHNS, CDR2 SASEGT. The CDR3 length is 13 residues. Trimming cost V 1 base and J 5 bases, with 7 bases left between them. The CDR3 spells CASSEGTGDTQYF. The CDR3, as DNA: TGTGCCAGCAGTGAAGGAACGGGAGATACGCAGTATTTT.

The chain employs TRBV7-8 and TRBJ2-7; D not certain. Deletions cut 7 bases from V and 0 bases from J, with 16 bases between. In germline, CDR1 is SGHVS, CDR2 FQNEAQ. This CDR3 has 15 amino acids. DNA for the CDR3: TGTGCCAGCAACCCAGAGACACGGAGCTCCTACGAGCAGTACTTC. Amino acids: CASNPETRSSYEQYF. Full variable domain (outside the CDR3, taken from reference TRBV7-8 and TRBJ2-7): GAGVSQSPRYKVAKRGQDVALRCDPISGHVSLFWYQQALGQGPEFLTYFQNEAQLDKSGLPSDRFFAERPEGSVSTLKIQRTQQEDSAVYLCASNPETRSSYEQYFGPGTRLTVT.

V usage is TRBV6-6 and J usage is TRBJ1-2, with D perhaps matching TRBD1 (5 bases). The germline V gene has CDR1 MNHNY and CDR2 SVGAGI (reference sequence). This CDR3 has 14 residues. V lost 9 bases and J lost 8, with 22 bases in between. The chain's CDR3 is CASSAVTGAGGYTF. In DNA form, the CDR3 reads TGTGCCAGTAGTGCCGTGACGGGAGCAGGGGGCTACACCTTC.

This clonotype was counted a single time. The rearrangement links TRBV29-1 to TRBJ1-3; no clear D gene. The CDR3 consists of 12 residues. Trimming shortened V by 7 bases and J by 16 bases, and 23 bases separated the two germline ends. Germline V gene sequence: CDR1 SQVTM, CDR2 ANQGSEA. The CDR3, as DNA: TGCAGCGGAGAATGGTCAGGAAACATCATGTATTTT. It is translated as CSGEWSGNIMYF. The variable domain in full, with the rest retrieved from reference TRBV29-1 and TRBJ1-3, is SAVISQKPSRDICQRGTSLTIQCQVDSQVTMMFWYRQQPGQSLTLIATANQGSEATYESGFVIDKFPISRPNLTFSTLTVSNMSPEDSSIYLCSGEWSGNIMYFGEGSWLTVV.

To note about this clonotype: A read error is possible here, since a much larger clone lies one base away. V usage is TRBV12-3 or TRBV12-4 and J usage is TRBJ1-2; 11 bases align to TRBD1. Unmatched junction bases numbered 7, after V lost 6 bases and J lost 4 bases. The length of the CDR3 is 15 residues. DNA for the CDR3: TGTGCCAGCAGACCCAACGGGACAGGGGGCTATGGCTACACCTTC. Its protein is CASRPNGTGGYGYTF.

As regards this clonotype: This could be a read error, since a much larger clone is one nucleotide away. The chain joins TRBV12-3 or TRBV12-4 to TRBJ2-2, with D perhaps matching TRBD2 (5 bases). The CDR3 is made up of 15 amino acids. The V end lost 6 bases, the J end lost 3 bases, and 14 bases lay between the germline ends. The CDR3 DNA follows: TGTGCCAGCAGGCCTTCGGGGTTCGACACCGGGGAGCTGTTTTTT. Translation gives CASRPSGFDTGELFF.

As concerns this clonotype: The CDR3 carries no conserved terminal phenylalanine or tryptophan, so it likely arises from a read error. The chain carries TRBV12-3 or TRBV12-4 and TRBJ2-2; D not resolved. This CDR3 comprises 12 residues. The CDR3 loop is CVNSIGAGELFS. As DNA, the CDR3 is TGTGTCAACAGTATTGGGGCCGGGGAGCTGTTTTCT.

This clonotype counts as medium-sized. The DNA for the CDR3 is TGTGCCAGCAGCTTAGAGGGTAATACGCAGTATTTT. Translating gives CASSLEGNTQYF. The rearrangement joins TRBV11-2 to TRBJ2-3; no firm D call. Trimming pared 0 bases from V and 7 bases from J, leaving 5 bases between. The CDR3 has 12 amino acids. Germline loops: CDR1 SGHAT, CDR2 FQNNGV.

To note about this clonotype: One base away lies a much larger clone, so this may be a sequencing read error. The rearrangement uses TRBV6-1 and TRBJ2-2; D tentatively reads TRBD1 or TRBD2 (6 bases each). The CDR3 spans 14 residues. The germline V gene encodes CDR1 MNHNS and CDR2 SASEGT. The chain's CDR3 is CAGSQNRGPGELFF. CDR3 coding DNA: TGTGCCGGCAGTCAGAATCGGGGGCCCGGGGAGCTGTTTTTT.

By frequency in the sample, this clonotype is medium-sized. The CDR3 DNA reads TGTGCCAGCAGAAAGACAGGGGGCAATAAGGGCTACACCTTC. This gives the protein CASRKTGGNKGYTF. The chain has TRBV6-5 and TRBJ1-2; 10 bases match TRBD1. Losses at the gene ends were 6 bases for V and 8 bases for J; bases not matched to a gene: 9. The CDR3 sequence is 14 residues long. CDR1 MNHEY and CDR2 SVGAGI come from the germline V gene.

The J gene is TRBJ2-3, the V gene TRBV2, with a possible D match to TRBD1 (5 bases). CDR3 length: 15 residues. Germline lookup yields CDR1 SNHLY and CDR2 FYNNEI. V lost 2 bases to trimming and J lost 3 bases, with 12 bases between them. CDR3 loop: CASSELVSGTDTQYF. Written as DNA, the CDR3 is TGTGCCAGCAGTGAACTGGTGTCAGGGACAGATACGCAGTATTTT.

On this clonotype: A junction end diverges from the germline sequence, so it may reflect a read error. This rearrangement joins TRBV4-1 to TRBJ1-2; D call uncertain. CDR3 size: 15 residues. Germline assignment: CDR1 MGHRA and CDR2 YSYEKL. CDR3 protein: CTSSRVSGTYYGYTF. The DNA of the CDR3 is TGCACCAGCAGCCGAGTCTCAGGAACCTACTATGGCTACACCTTC.

The chain combines TRBV12-3 or TRBV12-4 with TRBJ2-7, with D unclear. The length of the CDR3 is 11 residues. Trimming removed 8 bases at V and 3 bases at J, with 8 bases between. This CDR3 is CASLNYYEQYF. Written as DNA, the CDR3 is TGTGCCAGCTTGAACTACTACGAGCAGTACTTC.

Turning to this clonotype: A read error is likely, as this CDR3 ends without the conserved phenylalanine or tryptophan. The chain has TRBV12-3 or TRBV12-4 and TRBJ2-5; possibly TRBD2 for D (6 bases). This CDR3 contains 14 residues. V was cut by 2 bases and J by 9 bases, with 16 bases left in between. The CDR3 reads CASSLMVRGEAQYL. The CDR3 coding sequence is TGTGCCAGCAGTTTAATGGTCCGCGGGGAGGCCCAGTACTTA.

In the case of this clonotype: Lacking the conserved final phenylalanine or tryptophan, this CDR3 likely reflects a read error. The rearrangement uses TRBV14 and TRBJ1-2, with TRBD1 as a possible D gene (6 bases). The CDR3 has 13 amino acids. Germline CDR1 SGHDN, CDR2 FVKESK. CDR3 DNA: TGTGCCATCAGCCAAGATATTAGGGGGGGCTACACCCTC. Residues: CAISQDIRGGYTL.

Note on this clonotype: A much larger clone is a single base away; this may be a read error. The chain has TRBV7-9 and TRBJ2-3, with D possibly being TRBD1 or TRBD2 (5 bases each). The CDR3 is made up of 13 amino acids. Germline loops: CDR1 SEHNR, CDR2 FQNEAQ (reference sequence). Trimming removed 7 bases at V and 2 bases at J, with 10 bases between. DNA for the CDR3: TGTGCCAGCACGAGGGGCCACACAGATACGCAGTATTTT. Its protein product is CASTRGHTDTQYF.